This entry features one T cell receptor beta chain sequence. Its antigen is not known. Compared with germline, one end of the junction differs, possibly owing to a read error. Stated time point: newly diagnosed GD, antithyroid drugs for less than 3 months. Isolated PBMC RNA provided the starting material for the TCR library. Doctors identified Graves' disease using the American Thyroid Association guidelines. All patients originated from an endocrinology department located in Xi'an, China. Investigators prepared the TCR beta libraries by applying iRepertoire HTBI primers and Arm-PCR of CDR3 regions. TCRdb itself ran the multiplex PCR reads through MiXCR, one entry per CDR3 protein. This table has 200,000 to 300,000 distinct CDR3 sequences, roughly a fifth appearing once. Germline CDR1 and CDR2: LGHDT and YNNKEL (reference sequence). The CDR3 is 14 residues long. The record originates from a study of regulatory T cells in long-lasting Graves disease. Study-wide findings and caveats: Preferential use of TRBV28, TRBJ1-2 and TRBJ2-5 was seen in persistent disease.

The clonotype was recovered from a female donor with Graves disease. The sample in question was peripheral blood mononuclear cells (PBMCs), obtained at new diagnosis, from a patient treated with antithyroid drugs. This chain uses TRBV3-1 with TRBJ2-1; 9 nucleotides match TRBD2. The CDR3 sequence: CACSRAAGGPRQFF. The CDR3 nucleotides are TGTGCCTGCAGCCGGGCGGCGGGAGGGCCAAGGCAGTTCTTC.